The present entry profiles one T cell receptor (beta chain) with its context. Its antigen is currently unknown. This sample is part of a study of shared clonotypes between healthy human individuals. Broader study findings: Larger estimated richness was generally seen in naive subsets than in memory subsets.

The test was conducted at deep level. Assay: immunoSEQ multiplex PCR; the TCRdb copy retains only in-frame clones and omits some. The sample includes some 2,500,000 clones, 92% of them seen just once. Trimming cost V 0 bases and J 4 bases, with 22 bases left between them. This CDR3 comprises 18 residues. Germline CDR1 is SGHRS and CDR2 is YFSETQ. The sequence was collected from a man between 18 and 35 years old in good health. Some clones in this sample may be carry-over from other donors' samples. The rearrangement uses TRBV5-1 and TRBJ1-2, with D possibly TRBD1 on 6 matching bases. Sample: naive CD4+ T cells from PBMCs. Noted subset: CD45RA+ positively selected. The CDR3 loop reads CASSLALARGLGRYGYTF. The CDR3 DNA follows: TGCGCCAGCAGCTTGGCCCTAGCCAGGGGCCTTGGTCGCTATGGCTACACCTTC.